This T cell receptor (beta chain) stems from a study of cytomegalovirus exposure and HLA in healthy donors. V was clipped by 3 bases and J by 4 bases; unmatched bases: 15. This CDR3 spans 17 amino acids. Germline V gene lookup returns CDR1 SGDLS and CDR2 YYNGEE. The PCR had 60 Vbeta and 13 Jbeta primers. The assay was immunoSEQ multiplex PCR, and TCRdb's table has in-frame clones only and misses some. The sample includes 150,000 to 200,000 clones, about four fifths of them seen just once. In the case of this clone: The antigen is unknown.

Study conclusions and caveats: Most subjects had HLA-A and HLA-B alleles reportedly predicted accurately by TCR beta sequences. Reports described diagnosis of cytomegalovirus status by the classifier as highly specific and sensitive. Immune exposure was documented only through CMV serostatus. Rare TCR sequences predominated, though certain public TCRs were found in many donors.

The clonotype comes from a woman between 45 and 65 years old in good health and CMV-seronegative. Source material: PBMCs. The rearrangement links TRBV9 to TRBJ1-1; TRBD1 agrees at 7 bases. CDR3 nucleotides: TGTGCCAGCAGCGCTACTCCCCAACGACAGGGCGGCACTGAAGCTTTCTTT. Translated, it gives CASSATPQRQGGTEAFF.